The next 11 T cell receptor beta chains were all read from a single sample in a study of CD8 T cells in Susac syndrome. Reverse transcription of about 0.5 to 1 ug RNA was carried out with random hexamers. TCRdb called the immunoSEQ multiplex PCR reads again in MiXCR, with one record for every CDR3 protein. The sample lists approximately 190,000 distinct CDR3 sequences; approximately 95% were seen once. Sequencing was performed on CD8+ T cells from PBMCs. These receptors originate from a human donor with Susac syndrome.

V and J are TRBV29-1 and TRBJ2-7; unclear D gene. The CDR3 spans 12 residues. V lost 7 bases to trimming and J lost 2 bases, with 12 bases between them. The V gene's germline CDR1 is SQVTM and CDR2 ANQGSEA. DNA of the CDR3: TGCAGCGCTGGTCGGCAAGCCTACGAGCAGTACTTC. Its translation is CSAGRQAYEQYF.

The chain has TRBV15 and TRBJ2-2; 11 bases are a match to TRBD1. The V gene end was trimmed by 3 bases and the J gene end by 9 bases; junction bases not matched to a gene: 6. The germline gives CDR1 LNHNV, CDR2 YYDKDF (reference sequence). This CDR3 region has 15 residues. CDR3 sequence: CATSRPDRGRRELFF. In DNA, the CDR3 is TGTGCCACCAGCAGGCCGGACAGGGGGCGCCGGGAGCTGTTTTTT.

The chain links TRBV19 to TRBJ1-5; 9 bases are shared with TRBD1. Germline V gene sequence: CDR1 LNHDA, CDR2 SQIVND (reference sequence). Trimming took 6 bases from V and 5 from J; bases not matched to a gene: 8. The CDR3 has 15 residues. The CDR3 protein is CASRKADRGDQPQHF. In nucleotides, the CDR3 is TGTGCCAGTAGAAAGGCAGACAGGGGGGATCAGCCCCAGCATTTT.

The chain carries TRBV19 and TRBJ1-5; D gene uncertain. The CDR3 sequence is 15 residues long. Trimming stripped 7 bases from V and 0 bases from J, with 13 bases between. CDR1 is LNHDA and CDR2 is SQIVND in the germline V gene (reference sequence). CDR3 loop: CASNKWAYSNQPQHF. CDR3 coding DNA: TGTGCCAGTAACAAGTGGGCGTATAGCAATCAGCCCCAGCATTTT.

This chain uses TRBV19 with TRBJ1-4; D is perhaps TRBD1 (5 bases). The CDR3 runs to 16 residues. V lost 6 bases and J 4 bases, leaving 18 bases between the germline ends. Germline loops: CDR1 LNHDA, CDR2 SQIVND (reference sequence). The CDR3 sequence is CASRNEPGRLNEKLFF. The CDR3 nucleotides are TGTGCCAGTAGAAACGAACCGGGACGGCTTAATGAAAAACTGTTTTTT.

CDR3 DNA: TGTGCCAGCAGTAGGGCTAGCGGGATCGACGAGCAGTACTTC. This translates into CASSRASGIDEQYF. The chain carries TRBV12-3 or TRBV12-4 and TRBJ2-7, with TRBD2 matching 9 bases. J lost 5 bases, V lost 5 bases, and 7 bases had no gene match. The CDR3 consists of 14 residues.

V gene TRBV18 combines with J gene TRBJ1-1; a weak D match, TRBD1 (6 bases). Germline V gives CDR1 KGHSH, CDR2 LQKENI. Between the trimmed V and J ends, which lost 3 bases and 1 base, there was a span of 12 bases. The CDR3 length is 15 residues. The CDR3 protein is CASSPPGQKNTEAFF. The CDR3 nucleotides are TGTGCCAGCTCACCTCCGGGACAAAAGAACACTGAAGCTTTCTTT. Full variable domain (rest looked up from reference TRBV18 and TRBJ1-1): NAGVMQNPRHLVRRRGQEARLRCSPMKGHSHVYWYRQLPEEGLKFMVYLQKENIIDESGMPKERFSAEFPKEGPSILRIQQVVRGDSAAYFCASSPPGQKNTEAFFGQGTRLTVV.

The rearrangement joins TRBV7-9 to TRBJ2-3; maybe TRBD2 (6 bases). CDR1 and CDR2 from the germline V gene are SEHNR and FQNEAQ (reference sequence). Trimming shortened V by 4 bases and J by 5 bases, and 19 bases separated the two germline ends. This CDR3 is 16 amino acids long. CDR3 loop: CASSSKDYRGVDTQYF. The CDR3 bases are TGTGCCAGCAGCTCAAAGGACTACCGAGGGGTAGATACGCAGTATTTT.

The genes are TRBV6-5 and TRBJ2-7; 9 nucleotides line up with TRBD1. The CDR3 has 15 residues. The germline gives CDR1 MNHEY, CDR2 SVGAGI. Trimming cost V 6 bases and J 4 bases; bases outside gene matches: 10. DNA for the CDR3: TGTGCCAGCAGACGGCTGGGACAGGGTATGTACGAGCAGTACTTC. Its translation is CASRRLGQGMYEQYF.

This clonotype was seen just once. The chain has TRBV9 and TRBJ2-7; unclear D gene. The V end was cut by 3 bases, the J end by 2 bases, with 15 bases between. From germline, CDR1 is SGDLS and CDR2 YYNGEE. The CDR3 is 15 residues long. CDR3 region: CASSGEYDLPYEQYF. As DNA, the CDR3 is TGTGCCAGCAGCGGGGAATACGACCTACCCTACGAGCAGTACTTC.

The rearrangement uses TRBV9 and TRBJ2-7; D might be TRBD2 (6 bases). Trimming left V 0 bases short and J 1 base short, with 14 bases between. The CDR3 is 16 residues long. Germline CDR1 SGDLS, CDR2 YYNGEE. CDR3 loop: CASSVATTSFSYEQYF. For the CDR3, the DNA is TGTGCCAGCAGCGTAGCTACCACTAGCTTTTCCTACGAGCAGTACTTC.